This T cell receptor (beta chain) was profiled in a study of CD8+ T cells in alopecia areata. In germline, CDR1 is SNHLY, CDR2 FYNNEI. Trimming shortened V by 6 bases and J by 2 bases, and 13 bases separated the two germline ends. The CDR3 length is 14 residues. Sequencing used cDNA as its template, made by extracting RNA and reverse transcribing it. Clones were read by immunoSEQ multiplex PCR, and TCRdb kept only the in-frame ones, dropping some. The table has around 50,000 clones, around 97% seen once. This clonotype was obtained from a human donor with alopecia areata. Sequenced material: CD8+ T cells sorted from blood, taken at week 0. The V call is TRBV2, the J call TRBJ2-5, with TRBD1 as a possible D gene (7 bases). This CDR3 reads CASREGQTQETQYF. CDR3 nucleotide sequence: TGTGCCAGCAGGGAGGGACAGACACAAGAGACCCAGTACTTC.